This record looks at one T cell receptor beta chain sequence and its context. This clone's antigen is unknown. No base qualities exist here, and no much larger clone lies one base off it. Sequences SGDLS (CDR1) and YYNGEE (CDR2) are obtained from the germline V gene. Its CDR3 holds 16 amino acids, cysteine through phenylalanine. Of the read, only the CDR3 DNA is kept; its 48 bases are in frame from base 1. The V and J ends are trimmed by 4 bases and 3 bases, leaving 16 bases between them. This sample stems from a study of CD8 T cells in Susac syndrome (dated 2019 in TCRdb). Notes on the research overall: The study used repertoire sequencing to test whether antigen drove CD8+ T cell activation and differentiation in Susac syndrome. Clonality of the CD8+ T cell repertoire was compared between over ten healthy donors, approximately 14 Susac syndrome patients and 15 multiple sclerosis patients.

RNA was extracted using the RNeasy kit, and roughly 0.45 to 1 ug of the RNA was reverse transcribed with random hexamers. The immunoSEQ multiplex PCR assay, covering 54 Vbeta and 13 Jbeta segments, was used to amplify TCR beta CDR3 regions. PCR amplification bias was corrected using a synthetic template baseline for primer optimization and computational correction. The source study handled its data this way. Reads were annotated to V, D and J genes per IMGT and analyzed with immunoSEQ Analyzer, keeping only productive sequences. Clonality was calculated as one minus the Shannon entropy normalized by log2 of the number of productive unique sequences. For each patient and control, public and private clones were evaluated within the 100 most prevalent clones. Clones were defined as Susac-specific if absent from the healthy and MS cohorts, from 1052 published viral clones and from other ImmuneACCESS disease sequences. TCRdb reanalyzed the raw reads on its own, using fastp at Q25 for trimming and MiXCR for clone calling, and kept in-frame beta chains. Identical CDR3 protein sequences are pooled into one entry, listed with their most common genes and DNA. The V and J calls were determined by TCRdb, not by the authors. The sample yields some 260,000 distinct CDR3 sequences; around 83% were counted once. Around 0.11% of the sample lies in the top ten.

High-throughput TCR beta sequencing profiled peripheral blood CD8+ and CD4+ T cells from healthy donors, Susac syndrome patients and multiple sclerosis patients. Treatment-naive patients with stable or active relapsing-remitting disease fulfilling revised McDonald criteria were used as multiple sclerosis controls. CD8+ TEMRA cells were enriched by FACS, while bulk CD8+ and CD4+ T cells were purified by magnetic negative isolation. Blood was collected in EDTA tubes and processed within 24 hours, with PBMCs isolated through density gradient centrifugation. PBMCs intended for TCR sequencing were cryopreserved in liquid nitrogen and were subsequently thawed in a 37 degrees C water bath. Purity of sorted or isolated CD4+, CD8+ and CD8+ TEMRA cells was at least 90%. What the authors observed across the whole study: The number of individuals in the TCR sequencing and HLA analysis was recognized as being relatively small.

Input material: CD8+ T cells from PBMCs. In this chain, TRBV9 is recombined with TRBJ2-2; the D gene cannot be resolved beyond TRBD1 or TRBD2, each matching 5 bases. The TCR was taken from a human donor with multiple sclerosis. The CDR3 amino acid sequence is: CASSPPSGRYTGELFF. The DNA reads TGTGCCAGCAGCCCACCTTCAGGGAGATACACCGGGGAGCTGTTTTTT.